The next 3 T cell receptor beta chains were all read from a single sample in a study of T cell responses to AZD1222 COVID-19 vaccine. The table came from immunoSEQ multiplex PCR; TCRdb's copy has only in-frame clones and leaves some out. The data contain 100,000 to 150,000 clones, approximately 88% of them singletons. The source material was peripheral blood, sampled on day 0 of AZD1222 vaccination. All receptors come from an adult in good health.

The chain carries TRBV5-1 and TRBJ1-2, with TRBD1 matching 8 bases. The CDR3 has 13 amino acids. From germline, CDR1 is SGHRS and CDR2 YFSETQ. The V segment lost 4 bases and the J segment 3 bases; nucleotides outside the gene matches: 2. The CDR3 spells CASSPTGDYGYTF. As DNA, the CDR3 is TGCGCCAGCAGCCCGACAGGGGACTATGGCTACACCTTC.

The chain couples TRBV9 to TRBJ2-7; 9 bases match TRBD1. CDR1 and CDR2 (germline): SGDLS, YYNGEE. This CDR3 has 15 residues. With 0 bases clipped from V and 4 bases from J, the junction kept 5 bases outside the gene matches. The CDR3 protein is CASSVGGQGFYEQYF. In DNA, the CDR3 is TGTGCCAGCAGCGTAGGGGGACAGGGTTTTTACGAGCAGTACTTC.

The rearrangement uses TRBV9 and TRBJ1-2; D perhaps matches TRBD1 (6 bases). Germline V CDR1 and CDR2: SGDLS, YYNGEE. Trimming took 0 bases from V and 8 from J, leaving 23 bases between them. This CDR3 is built from 17 residues. CDR3 sequence reads: CASSVAPRTQGRLGYTF. The CDR3 bases are TGTGCCAGCAGCGTAGCGCCCCGGACCCAGGGGAGATTAGGCTACACCTTC.